These 29 T cell receptor beta chains came from one sample sequenced in a study of PD-1 blockade in classical Hodgkin lymphoma. Sequencing was performed with immunoSEQ multiplex PCR; in TCRdb, only in-frame clones are kept and a portion is missing. The sample holds more than 35,000 clones, 88% seen once. Brentuximab vedotin exposure varied, and every patient relapsed after autologous stem cell transplantation. Source: peripheral blood mononuclear cells (PBMCs), taken before the second cycle of nivolumab. The receptors come from a human donor with classical Hodgkin lymphoma.

The CDR3 sequence: CASSVAQYTEAFF. In nucleotides, the CDR3 is TGTGCCAGCAGCGTAGCCCAGTACACTGAAGCTTTCTTT. The chain combines TRBV9 with TRBJ1-1; D is unclear. V dropped 0 bases and J dropped 3 bases, with 6 bases sitting between them. The CDR3 extends over 13 amino acids. The germline gives CDR1 SGDLS, CDR2 YYNGEE.

The rearrangement joins TRBV7-3 to TRBJ2-3; no reliable D call. This CDR3 contains 13 residues. Trimming removed 0 bases from V and 6 bases from J, with 7 bases in between. Germline CDR1 is SGHTA and CDR2 is FQGTGA. CDR3 residues: CASSLTTWDTQYF. CDR3 DNA sequence: TGTGCCAGCAGCTTAACAACTTGGGATACGCAGTATTTT.

The chain has TRBV5-1 and TRBJ2-3, with 7 bases that match TRBD1. CDR1 and CDR2 from the germline V gene are SGHRS and YFSETQ. This CDR3 has 16 amino acids. After removal of 1 base from V and 6 bases from J, the junction contained 11 bases not matched to a gene. The CDR3 sequence is CASSLRRIGGGDTQYF. For the CDR3, the DNA is TGCGCCAGCAGCTTGAGAAGAATAGGGGGCGGCGATACGCAGTATTTT.

This clone showed up just once. The V gene is TRBV27, the J gene TRBJ1-1; D is ambiguous. V gave up 3 bases and J gave up 1 base, with 6 bases separating them. Germline V CDR1 and CDR2: MNHEY, SMNVEV (reference sequence). CDR3 length: 13 residues. CDR3 in amino acids: CASSFLSNTEAFF. CDR3 DNA sequence: TGTGCCAGCAGTTTCCTCTCGAACACTGAAGCTTTCTTT.

V gene TRBV29-1 combines with J gene TRBJ2-3; TRBD2 aligns across 7 bases. With 3 bases clipped from V and 1 base from J, the junction kept 4 bases outside the gene matches. This CDR3 is built from 14 residues. CDR1 is SQVTM and CDR2 is ANQGSEA in the germline V gene. Here the CDR3 DNA reads TGCAGCGTTGATACTAGCGTGGGCACAGATACGCAGTATTTT. Translating it yields CSVDTSVGTDTQYF.

The chain has TRBV4-2 and TRBJ2-3; D uncertain. This CDR3 has 14 amino acids. V gave up 2 bases and J gave up 3 bases, with 9 bases separating them. The germline CDR1 and CDR2 sequences are LGHNA and YNFKEQ. CDR3 in amino acids: CASSQNRETDTQYF. CDR3 coding DNA: TGTGCCAGCAGCCAAAACAGAGAGACAGATACGCAGTATTTT.

The genes are TRBV9 and TRBJ2-7; perhaps TRBD1 as D (6 bases). The CDR3 is made up of 15 amino acids. Germline V gene lookup returns CDR1 SGDLS and CDR2 YYNGEE. V was clipped by 0 bases and J by 5 bases, with 15 bases between them. The CDR3 DNA reads TGTGCCAGCAGCGTAGGCCAACAGGGCTTGGACGAGCAGTACTTC. As protein: CASSVGQQGLDEQYF.

This clone occurred once. The rearrangement uses TRBV21-1 and TRBJ2-2; the table's D call, TRBD1, has no DNA check behind it. TRBV21-1 is annotated as a pseudogene. The CDR3 contains 16 residues. The DNA for the CDR3 is TGTGCCAGCAGCAAAGTAGGGACAGGGCCGACCGGGGAGCTGTTTTTT. Its translation: CASSKVGTGPTGELFF.

This clone was counted only a few times. The chain has TRBV5-5 and TRBJ1-1, with a weak D call TRBD1 (6 bases). The V end lost 4 bases, the J end lost 0 bases, and 10 bases lay between the germline ends. Germline loops: CDR1 SGHKS, CDR2 YYEKEE (reference sequence). This CDR3 has 14 residues. CDR3 loop: CASSTGTLNTEAFF. The CDR3 DNA reads as TGTGCCAGCAGCACCGGGACATTGAACACTGAAGCTTTCTTT.

CDR3 protein: CASSQGLGTGSEQYF. The CDR3 coding sequence is TGTGCCAGCAGCCAGGGACTAGGGACAGGGAGTGAGCAGTACTTC. V is TRBV4-2 and J is TRBJ2-7, with D maybe TRBD1 (9 bases). Germline V gene lookup returns CDR1 LGHNA and CDR2 YNFKEQ. This CDR3 has 15 residues. The V end was cut by 3 bases, the J end by 7 bases, with 19 bases between.

The chain carries TRBV19 and TRBJ2-5; D unclear. Germline CDR1 reads LNHDA; CDR2 reads SQIVND (reference sequence). CDR3 length: 13 residues. Trimming shortened V by 2 bases and J by 5 bases, and 9 bases separated the two germline ends. This CDR3 reads CASSILGLETQYF. The CDR3 region has the DNA TGTGCCAGTAGTATATTAGGGTTGGAGACCCAGTACTTC. The whole variable domain, remainder taken from reference TRBV19 and TRBJ2-5, is DGGITQSPKYLFRKEGQNVTLSCEQNLNHDAMYWYRQDPGQGLRLIYYSQIVNDFQKGDIAEGYSVSREKKESFPLTVTSAQKNPTAFYLCASSILGLETQYFGPGTRLLVL.

The rearrangement uses TRBV2 and TRBJ1-5, with a tentative D call TRBD1 (5 bases). This CDR3 comprises 14 residues. The germline V gene has CDR1 SNHLY and CDR2 FYNNEI. V was trimmed by 6 bases and J by 7 bases, leaving 16 bases between them. The CDR3 nucleotides read TGTGCCAGCAGGGGAGGCAGGGTCAAGCAGCCCCAGCATTTT. It yields the protein CASRGGRVKQPQHF. Full variable domain (missing parts from reference TRBV2 and TRBJ1-5): EPEVTQTPSHQVTQMGQEVILRCVPISNHLYFYWYRQILGQKVEFLVSFYNNEISEKSEIFDDQFSVERPDGSNFTLKIRSTKLEDSAMYFCASRGGRVKQPQHFGDGTRLSIL.

The chain links TRBV9 to TRBJ2-3; the match to TRBD1 covers 11 bases. Germline trimming cut 7 bases from V and 0 bases from J; bases unmatched to any gene: 10. Germline CDR1 is SGDLS and CDR2 is YYNGEE. The CDR3 has 17 amino acids. As DNA, the CDR3 is TGTGCCAGCTCCCACCCCGGACAGGGGGCGAGCACAGATACGCAGTATTTT. Translation gives CASSHPGQGASTDTQYF.

Here the CDR3 reads CASSLTGTGGRDGYTF. Here the CDR3 DNA reads TGTGCCAGCAGCCTCACCGGGACAGGGGGTAGGGATGGCTACACCTTC. This sequence joins TRBV7-3 and TRBJ1-2; 11 positions match TRBD1. Germline CDR1 is SGHTA and CDR2 is FQGTGA. Germline trimming cut 5 bases from V and 6 bases from J; bases unmatched to any gene: 11. This CDR3 is built from 16 residues.

CDR3 region: CASSPGLVYEQYF. CDR3 bases: TGCGCCAGCAGCCCTGGACTAGTTTACGAGCAGTACTTC. This sequence joins TRBV5-1 and TRBJ2-7, with TRBD2 identical over 7 bases. The V segment lost 4 bases and the J segment 4 bases; nucleotides outside the gene matches: 5. Looked up from germline, CDR1 is SGHRS and CDR2 is YFSETQ. The CDR3 length is 13 residues.

J is TRBJ2-1 and V is TRBV21-1; no DNA check was done on the table's D call, TRBD1. TRBV21-1 is marked as a pseudogene. CDR3 length: 15 amino acids. For the CDR3, the DNA is TGTGCCAGCCGCTCTGGGACAGGGTCCTACAATGAGCAGTTCTTC. This translates into CASRSGTGSYNEQFF.

The V and J genes are TRBV5-4 and TRBJ2-7, with a possible D match to TRBD2 (5 bases). V was cut by 0 bases and J by 6 bases, with 13 bases left in between. The CDR3 consists of 14 residues. Germline V gene data show CDR1 as SGHNT and CDR2 as YYREEE (reference sequence). This CDR3 is CASSLVDSGVEQYF. The DNA of the CDR3 is TGTGCCAGCAGCTTGGTGGACTCTGGGGTCGAGCAGTACTTC.

The gene calls are TRBV6-1 and TRBJ2-7, with 9 bases identical to TRBD2. This CDR3 is 14 amino acids long. Germline V gene data show CDR1 as MNHNS and CDR2 as SASEGT. J lost 4 bases, V lost 5 bases, and 6 bases had no gene match. CDR3: CASSRLTSGYEQYF. The CDR3 DNA reads as TGTGCCAGCAGTAGACTGACTAGCGGATACGAGCAGTACTTC.

V is TRBV6-6 and J is TRBJ1-1, with 9 bases matching TRBD1. This CDR3 is 14 amino acids long. After removal of 5 bases from V and 1 base from J, the junction contained 2 bases not matched to a gene. The germline V gene encodes CDR1 MNHNY and CDR2 SVGAGI (reference sequence). The CDR3 nucleotides are TGTGCCAGCAGTCGGACAGGGGAGAACACTGAAGCTTTCTTT. Translation: CASSRTGENTEAFF.

The J gene is TRBJ2-1, the V gene TRBV13; unclear D gene. V was trimmed by 0 bases and J by 0 bases, leaving 6 bases between them. The germline V gene encodes CDR1 PRHDT and CDR2 FYEKMQ (reference sequence). This CDR3 has 15 residues. The CDR3 nucleotides are TGTGCCAGCAGCTTAGGAGTTAGCTCCTACAATGAGCAGTTCTTC. It translates to CASSLGVSSYNEQFF. The full variable domain, completed using reference TRBV13 and TRBJ2-1, is AAGVIQSPRHLIKEKRETATLKCYPIPRHDTVYWYQQGPGQDPQFLISFYEKMQSDKGSIPDRFSAQQFSDYHSELNMSSLELGDSALYFCASSLGVSSYNEQFFGPGTRLTVL.

This CDR3 is CASSLARQAGEKLFF. The CDR3 coding sequence is TGTGCCAGCAGCTTAGCGCGCCAGGCGGGGGAAAAACTGTTTTTT. The chain uses TRBV7-2 and TRBJ1-4, with D unresolved. The V gene's germline CDR1 is SGHTA and CDR2 FQGNSA. V was clipped by 0 bases and J by 8 bases, with 13 bases between them. The CDR3 length is 15 residues.

J is TRBJ1-6 and V is TRBV4-1; 10 bases map to TRBD1. The junction had 7 bases not matched to a gene; V was cut back by 4 bases and J by 7 bases. The length of the CDR3 is 16 residues. Germline V gives CDR1 MGHRA, CDR2 YSYEKL. The CDR3 sequence is CASSPRTGGRNSPLHF. CDR3 sequence (DNA): TGCGCCAGCAGCCCACGGACAGGGGGAAGGAATTCACCCCTCCACTTT.

The V and J genes are TRBV5-1 and TRBJ2-7; 11 positions match TRBD2. Germline values: CDR1 SGHRS, CDR2 YFSETQ. The V and J ends lost 2 bases and 6 bases, in that order; junction bases with no gene match: 13. The CDR3 covers 17 residues. Here the CDR3 reads CASSFPVAGGTTGEQYF. In DNA, the CDR3 is TGCGCCAGCAGCTTCCCGGTAGCGGGAGGGACGACGGGCGAGCAGTACTTC.

The V call is TRBV5-1, the J call TRBJ2-5; D gene unclear. This CDR3 contains 12 residues. Germline V lookup: CDR1 SGHRS, CDR2 YFSETQ. Trimming left V 0 bases short and J 5 bases short, with 5 bases between. The CDR3 reads CASSLESETQYF. CDR3 coding DNA: TGCGCCAGCAGCTTGGAGTCGGAGACCCAGTACTTC.

The chain carries TRBV10-3 and TRBJ2-6, with TRBD1 matching over 7 bases. The CDR3 runs to 19 residues. Trimming cost V 6 bases and J 2 bases; bases outside gene matches: 16. Germline V gene sequence: CDR1 ENHRY, CDR2 SYGVKD. The CDR3 DNA follows: TGTGCCATCAGCTACCACCGGGACAGAACAACTACTGGGGCCAACGTCCTGACTTTC. It codes for CAISYHRDRTTTGANVLTF.

This rearrangement joins TRBV6-5 to TRBJ2-7; 9 positions match TRBD1. Germline loops: CDR1 MNHEY, CDR2 SVGAGI. This CDR3 is 12 amino acids long. With 5 bases clipped from V and 7 bases from J, the junction kept 3 bases outside the gene matches. The CDR3, as DNA: TGTGCCAGCAGTGGGACAGGGTGGGAGCAGTACTTC. It encodes CASSGTGWEQYF.

The chain employs TRBV9 and TRBJ2-2; TRBD2 matches at 11 bases. There are 16 residues in the CDR3. Germline V gene lookup returns CDR1 SGDLS and CDR2 YYNGEE. V was pared by 2 bases and J by 2 bases, with 2 bases of the junction left unmatched. The CDR3 region has the DNA TGTGCCAGCAGCGTGGGGACTAGCGGTAACACCGGGGAGCTGTTTTTT. Its translation: CASSVGTSGNTGELFF.

The chain combines TRBV4-1 with TRBJ2-3; perhaps TRBD1 as D (6 bases). Looked up from germline, CDR1 is MGHRA and CDR2 is YSYEKL. V was pared by 5 bases and J by 7 bases, with 19 bases between. The CDR3 contains 15 residues. CDR3 sequence: CASSVYGTSSNTQYF. The CDR3 DNA follows: TGCGCCAGCAGCGTGTACGGGACAAGTTCAAATACGCAGTATTTT.

The gene calls are TRBV14 and TRBJ2-3, with 13 bases fitting TRBD2. V trimming: 4 bases; J trimming: 0 bases; junction bases outside the gene matches: 7. CDR3 length: 18 residues. Germline V CDR1 and CDR2: SGHDN, FVKESK. This CDR3 is CASSPTGTSGKSTDTQYF. Written as DNA, the CDR3 is TGTGCCAGCAGCCCGACCGGGACTAGCGGGAAGAGCACAGATACGCAGTATTTT. The variable domain in full, completed from reference TRBV14 and TRBJ2-3, reads EAGVTQFPSHSVIEKGQTVTLRCDPISGHDNLYWYRRVMGKEIKFLLHFVKESKQDESGMPNNRFLAERTGGTYSTLKVQPAELEDSGVYFCASSPTGTSGKSTDTQYFGPGTRLTVL.